This is a list of T cell receptor beta chains from one sample in a study of blood T cell repertoires in COVID-19. Profiling relied on immunoSEQ multiplex PCR, and the TCRdb table lists in-frame clones only, not all of them. The table lists approximately 340,000 clones, roughly 86% of them singletons, with around 10% in the top ten. The sample was peripheral blood. The receptor set was obtained from a man aged 25-40 years with COVID-19, enrolled during active disease. Both conserved end residues are part of each CDR3. Fields, in order: D gene, V gene, J gene, clone size, CDR3 protein, CDR3 DNA. The D gene is left open where the match is weak. Some rows have no size entry. The others give once, few or many, or a class for an expanded clone.

d_call: .
v_call: TRBV20-1
j_call: TRBJ2-3
clone_size: .
cdr3_aa: CSASLPDTQYF
cdr3_nt: TGCAGTGCTAGTCTTCCAGATACGCAGTATTTT

d_call: .
v_call: TRBV7-6
j_call: TRBJ2-5
clone_size: .
cdr3_aa: CASSLGIDWGVETQYF
cdr3_nt: TGTGCCAGCAGCTTAGGGATTGATTGGGGGGTGGAGACCCAGTACTTC

d_call: .
v_call: TRBV5-4
j_call: TRBJ1-1
clone_size: .
cdr3_aa: CASSPRDTEAFF
cdr3_nt: TGTGCCAGCAGCCCCCGGGACACTGAAGCTTTCTTT

d_call: .
v_call: TRBV24-1
j_call: TRBJ1-5
clone_size: .
cdr3_aa: CATSATSNQPQHF
cdr3_nt: TGTGCCACCAGTGCTACTAGCAATCAGCCCCAGCATTTT

d_call: .
v_call: TRBV10-3
j_call: TRBJ2-7
clone_size: .
cdr3_aa: CAISERSTYEQYF
cdr3_nt: TGTGCCATCAGTGAAAGGAGCACCTACGAGCAGTACTTC

d_call: .
v_call: TRBV27
j_call: TRBJ1-5
clone_size: .
cdr3_aa: CASSQGGDQPQHF
cdr3_nt: TGTGCCAGCAGTCAAGGAGGGGATCAGCCCCAGCATTTT

d_call: .
v_call: TRBV2
j_call: TRBJ2-7
clone_size: .
cdr3_aa: CASSEARYSPYEQYF
cdr3_nt: TGTGCCAGCAGTGAAGCGCGGTATTCGCCCTACGAGCAGTACTTC

d_call: TRBD2
v_call: TRBV2
j_call: TRBJ2-3
clone_size: .
cdr3_aa: CASSPKGTSGRAVSRDTQYF
cdr3_nt: TGTGCCAGCAGCCCTAAGGGGACTAGCGGGAGGGCCGTTTCTAGAGATACGCAGTATTTT

d_call: .
v_call: TRBV7-2
j_call: TRBJ1-4
clone_size: .
cdr3_aa: CASSPRSSPNEKLFF
cdr3_nt: TGTGCCAGCAGCCCACGTTCCAGTCCGAATGAAAAACTGTTTTTT

d_call: TRBD2
v_call: TRBV3-1/TRBV3-2
j_call: TRBJ2-2
clone_size: .
cdr3_aa: CASSQALGGGLTGELFF
cdr3_nt: TGTGCCAGCAGCCAAGCGCTCGGGGGGGGCCTCACCGGGGAGCTGTTTTTT

d_call: .
v_call: TRBV9
j_call: TRBJ2-5
clone_size: once
cdr3_aa: CASSVGGLAGETQYF
cdr3_nt: TGTGCCAGCAGCGTAGGGGGGCTAGCCGGAGAGACCCAGTACTTC

d_call: .
v_call: TRBV2
j_call: TRBJ1-2
clone_size: few
cdr3_aa: CASSERGTNGYTF
cdr3_nt: TGTGCCAGCAGTGAGCGGGGAACGAATGGCTACACCTTC

d_call: TRBD1
v_call: TRBV25-1
j_call: TRBJ1-1
clone_size: .
cdr3_aa: CASRGDRGKFTEAFF
cdr3_nt: TGTGCCAGCAGGGGGGACAGGGGGAAGTTCACTGAAGCTTTCTTT

d_call: .
v_call: TRBV7-9
j_call: TRBJ1-1
clone_size: .
cdr3_aa: CASSLQGLMNTEAFF
cdr3_nt: TGTGCCAGCAGCTTACAGGGATTAATGAACACTGAAGCTTTCTTT

d_call: TRBD1
v_call: TRBV6-5
j_call: TRBJ2-7
clone_size: .
cdr3_aa: CASSLSRDSIYEQYF
cdr3_nt: TGTGCCAGCAGTTTGAGCCGGGACAGCATCTACGAGCAGTACTTC

d_call: TRBD2
v_call: TRBV27
j_call: TRBJ2-7
clone_size: .
cdr3_aa: CASSLWRGSVYEQYF
cdr3_nt: TGTGCCAGCAGTTTATGGCGGGGGAGCGTCTACGAGCAGTACTTC

d_call: TRBD1
v_call: TRBV6-6
j_call: TRBJ1-5
clone_size: .
cdr3_aa: CASTRGLYQPQHF
cdr3_nt: TGTGCCAGCACTAGGGGGCTGTATCAGCCCCAGCATTTT

d_call: TRBD2
v_call: TRBV7-2
j_call: TRBJ2-1
clone_size: .
cdr3_aa: CASSLTGGSYNEQFF
cdr3_nt: TGTGCCAGCAGCTTAACGGGGGGCTCCTACAATGAGCAGTTCTTC

d_call: .
v_call: TRBV28
j_call: TRBJ1-1
clone_size: .
cdr3_aa: CASSLGGMETEAFF
cdr3_nt: TGTGCCAGCAGTTTGGGGGGGATGGAGACTGAAGCTTTCTTT

d_call: .
v_call: TRBV7-3
j_call: TRBJ1-3
clone_size: .
cdr3_aa: CASSSSSSGNTIYF
cdr3_nt: TGTGCCAGCAGCTCCTCGAGCTCTGGAAACACCATATATTTT

d_call: .
v_call: TRBV9
j_call: TRBJ2-3
clone_size: .
cdr3_aa: CASSVGPLAAGTDTQYF
cdr3_nt: TGTGCCAGCAGCGTCGGCCCCCTAGCAGCGGGCACAGATACGCAGTATTTT

d_call: .
v_call: TRBV19
j_call: TRBJ2-7
clone_size: .
cdr3_aa: CASSIWAGEQYF
cdr3_nt: TGTGCCAGTAGTATTTGGGCGGGCGAGCAGTACTTC

d_call: .
v_call: TRBV28
j_call: TRBJ1-2
clone_size: few
cdr3_aa: CASSWGVTNYGYTF
cdr3_nt: TGTGCCAGCAGTTGGGGGGTTACTAACTATGGCTACACCTTC

d_call: TRBD1
v_call: TRBV7-2
j_call: TRBJ2-1
clone_size: .
cdr3_aa: CASGGQETSYNEQFF
cdr3_nt: TGTGCCAGCGGCGGACAGGAGACATCCTACAATGAGCAGTTCTTC

d_call: .
v_call: TRBV28
j_call: TRBJ1-3
clone_size: .
cdr3_aa: CATVGGGSGNTIYF
cdr3_nt: TGTGCCACCGTGGGGGGAGGATCTGGAAACACCATATATTTT

d_call: .
v_call: TRBV15
j_call: TRBJ2-1
clone_size: .
cdr3_aa: CATSRGGPLSSGEFF
cdr3_nt: TGTGCCACCAGCAGAGGAGGACCCTTATCGTCCGGGGAGTTCTTC

d_call: .
v_call: TRBV28
j_call: TRBJ2-7
clone_size: .
cdr3_aa: CASSSGRDYEQYF
cdr3_nt: TGTGCCAGCAGTTCCGGACGGGACTACGAGCAGTACTTC

d_call: TRBD2
v_call: TRBV11-2
j_call: TRBJ2-7
clone_size: .
cdr3_aa: CASSITAGGGTEQYF
cdr3_nt: TGTGCCAGCAGCATCACCGCGGGGGGCGGTACCGAGCAGTACTTC

d_call: TRBD1
v_call: TRBV7-2
j_call: TRBJ1-1
clone_size: .
cdr3_aa: CASSQGGNTEAFF
cdr3_nt: TGTGCCAGCAGCCAGGGGGGGAACACTGAAGCTTTCTTT

d_call: .
v_call: TRBV14
j_call: TRBJ2-3
clone_size: .
cdr3_aa: CASSHLGRTDTQYF
cdr3_nt: TGTGCCAGCAGCCACTTGGGGAGGACAGATACGCAGTATTTT

d_call: .
v_call: TRBV5-1
j_call: TRBJ2-1
clone_size: .
cdr3_aa: CASSLEDQGEQFF
cdr3_nt: TGCGCCAGCAGCTTAGAGGACCAGGGTGAGCAGTTCTTC

d_call: .
v_call: TRBV7-2
j_call: TRBJ2-7
clone_size: .
cdr3_aa: CASSLGLLWTEAYEQYF
cdr3_nt: TGTGCCAGCAGCCTAGGGTTACTATGGACAGAAGCTTACGAGCAGTACTTC

d_call: TRBD1
v_call: TRBV18
j_call: TRBJ1-1
clone_size: once
cdr3_aa: CASSPTGGSDTEAFF
cdr3_nt: TGTGCCAGCTCACCGACAGGGGGGTCGGACACTGAAGCTTTCTTT

d_call: TRBD2
v_call: TRBV7-2
j_call: TRBJ2-5
clone_size: .
cdr3_aa: CASSFTSGGYQETQYF
cdr3_nt: TGTGCCAGCAGCTTTACTAGCGGGGGGTACCAAGAGACCCAGTACTTC

d_call: .
v_call: TRBV28
j_call: TRBJ2-2
clone_size: .
cdr3_aa: CASITGILVRRGELFF
cdr3_nt: TGTGCCAGTATAACCGGAATCCTGGTTCGGAGAGGGGAGCTGTTTTTT

d_call: TRBD1
v_call: TRBV6-5
j_call: TRBJ2-2
clone_size: .
cdr3_aa: CASSYSRTGLGELFF
cdr3_nt: TGTGCCAGCAGTTACTCAAGGACAGGCCTCGGGGAGCTGTTTTTT

d_call: TRBD1
v_call: TRBV5-4
j_call: TRBJ1-2
clone_size: .
cdr3_aa: CASSLSTGGYGYTF
cdr3_nt: TGTGCCAGCAGCCTGTCGACAGGGGGTTATGGCTACACCTTC

d_call: TRBD1
v_call: TRBV28
j_call: TRBJ1-2
clone_size: .
cdr3_aa: CASSYGQGAYYGYTF
cdr3_nt: TGTGCCAGCAGTTACGGACAGGGGGCCTACTATGGCTACACCTTC

d_call: TRBD2
v_call: TRBV19
j_call: TRBJ2-7
clone_size: .
cdr3_aa: CASSIGREGPYEQYF
cdr3_nt: TGTGCCAGTAGTATCGGACGGGAGGGCCCCTACGAGCAGTACTTC

d_call: .
v_call: TRBV19
j_call: TRBJ1-2
clone_size: .
cdr3_aa: CASSLLTGYYGYTF
cdr3_nt: TGTGCCAGTAGCCTTCTGACGGGGTACTATGGCTACACCTTC

d_call: .
v_call: TRBV5-6
j_call: TRBJ2-5
clone_size: .
cdr3_aa: CASSWTVYQETQYF
cdr3_nt: TGTGCCAGCAGCTGGACTGTGTACCAAGAGACCCAGTACTTC

d_call: .
v_call: TRBV7-9
j_call: TRBJ2-7
clone_size: .
cdr3_aa: CASSLRQGGSYEQYF
cdr3_nt: TGTGCCAGCAGCCTCCGCCAGGGGGGTTCCTACGAGCAGTACTTC

d_call: .
v_call: TRBV7-9
j_call: TRBJ1-1
clone_size: .
cdr3_aa: CASSSRLTEAFF
cdr3_nt: TGTGCCAGCAGCTCCAGGTTGACTGAAGCTTTCTTT

d_call: TRBD1
v_call: TRBV30
j_call: TRBJ1-2
clone_size: .
cdr3_aa: CAWSHRGLGGGYTF
cdr3_nt: TGTGCCTGGAGCCACAGGGGGCTGGGTGGTGGCTACACCTTC

d_call: .
v_call: TRBV7-2
j_call: TRBJ2-1
clone_size: .
cdr3_aa: CASTLSGNEQFF
cdr3_nt: TGTGCCAGCACCTTGTCAGGCAATGAGCAGTTCTTC

d_call: TRBD2
v_call: TRBV19
j_call: TRBJ2-7
clone_size: .
cdr3_aa: CASSPLAGLTYEQYF
cdr3_nt: TGTGCCAGTAGTCCTCTAGCGGGACTAACCTACGAGCAGTACTTC

d_call: TRBD2
v_call: TRBV7-3
j_call: TRBJ2-3
clone_size: .
cdr3_aa: CASSLKLGRGGTDTQYF
cdr3_nt: TGTGCCAGCAGCTTAAAGCTGGGGCGGGGGGGCACAGATACGCAGTATTTT

d_call: TRBD1
v_call: TRBV6-1
j_call: TRBJ1-2
clone_size: .
cdr3_aa: CASSELGDRGRVKRGYTF
cdr3_nt: TGTGCCAGCAGTGAATTAGGAGACAGGGGGCGGGTGAAGCGTGGCTACACCTTC